The sequence of this T cell receptor (beta chain) was determined in a study of cytomegalovirus exposure and HLA in healthy donors. 13 Jbeta primers and 60 Vbeta primers were used for the PCR. Sequencing was performed with immunoSEQ multiplex PCR; in TCRdb, only in-frame clones are kept and a portion is missing. The listing contains tens of thousands of clones. The CDR3 sequence is 14 residues long. The germline V gene has CDR1 MNHEY and CDR2 SMNVEV (reference sequence). J gave up 7 bases and V 2 bases, and 8 bases lay outside the gene matches. Study observations and caveats: Accounts indicate the classifier identified cytomegalovirus status with strong specificity and sensitivity. What a later analysis showed was that several of the most significant clusters appeared linked to common viral pathogens. When a later analysis was performed, an Asian-associated ancestry cluster reportedly had fewer N-insertions than the roughly 700-donor mean. What was likely a sequencing artifact was a cluster of highly shared sequence variants.

Worth noting for this clone: Its specificity is not known.

The TCR comes from a middle-aged woman in good health and CMV-seronegative. The specimen was PBMCs. This rearrangement joins TRBV27 to TRBJ2-7; 7 bases line up with TRBD2. CDR3 coding DNA: TGTGCCAGCAGTTTAGCCACGACAGCGGGGGAGCAGTACTTC. Its translation: CASSLATTAGEQYF.